These 29 T cell receptor beta chains were all obtained from the same sample, sequenced in a study of immune evolution from preneoplasia to lung adenocarcinoma. Some clones are missing from TCRdb's copy, which holds only in-frame ones; the method was immunoSEQ multiplex PCR. Of about 3,900 clones listed, about three quarters were seen once; the top ten hold over 10%. The sequenced material came from FFPE minimally invasive lung adenocarcinoma tissue. These TCRs come from a person aged 65 to 85 with lung adenocarcinoma.

This chain uses TRBV25-1 with TRBJ2-7, with a tentative D call TRBD2 (5 bases). The CDR3 totals 15 residues. The germline CDR1 and CDR2 sequences are MGHDK and SYGVNS. Trimming removed 5 bases from V and 3 bases from J, with 17 bases in between. The CDR3 loop is CASSLDRLFYYEQYF. Written as DNA, the CDR3 is TGTGCCAGCAGTTTAGATCGACTATTTTACTACGAGCAGTACTTC.

The sample holds a few counts of this clone. The chain has TRBV11-2 and TRBJ2-7; D perhaps matches TRBD1 (5 bases). Germline assignment: CDR1 SGHAT and CDR2 FQNNGV. This CDR3 is 14 amino acids long. Trimming took off 4 bases at V and 1 base at J, with 11 bases between the two ends. CDR3 DNA: TGTGCCAGCAGCTCCACAGCAGGGTCCTACGAGCAGTACTTC. Amino acid sequence: CASSSTAGSYEQYF.

The rearrangement uses TRBV7-9 and TRBJ2-7; 10 bases match TRBD2. CDR1 is SEHNR and CDR2 is FQNEAQ in the germline V gene (reference sequence). V lost 3 bases to trimming and J lost 3 bases; unmatched junction nucleotides: 5. The CDR3 is 15 amino acids. CDR3 coding DNA: TGTGCCAGCAGCTTCGGGACTAGCGTTTACTACGAGCAGTACTTC. It codes for CASSFGTSVYYEQYF.

This chain connects TRBV5-1 to TRBJ2-1, with a possible D match to TRBD2 (6 bases). The CDR3 covers 16 residues. V was clipped by 4 bases and J by 8 bases, with 22 bases between them. Germline-derived CDR1 and CDR2 are SGHRS and YFSETQ. CDR3 sequence reads: CASSTDGLAIVDEQFF. The CDR3 bases are TGCGCCAGCAGCACCGACGGGCTAGCGATTGTAGATGAGCAGTTCTTC.

The chain joins TRBV5-1 to TRBJ2-3, with TRBD2 identical over 7 bases. The V gene end was trimmed by 5 bases and the J gene end by 2 bases; junction bases not matched to a gene: 14. This CDR3 is built from 17 residues. Germline V lookup: CDR1 SGHRS, CDR2 YFSETQ. The chain's CDR3 is CASRKQRQRDDTDTQYF. In DNA form, the CDR3 reads TGCGCCAGCAGAAAGCAGCGCCAGCGGGACGACACAGATACGCAGTATTTT.

This clone turned up a few times. The chain couples TRBV19 to TRBJ1-5, with 7 nucleotides matching TRBD1. This CDR3 has 17 residues. Losses at the gene ends were 6 bases for V and 2 bases for J; bases not matched to a gene: 13. From germline, CDR1 is LNHDA and CDR2 SQIVND (reference sequence). The CDR3 DNA is TGTGCCAGTAGCAAGACACCAGGGGGAACGGGCAATCAGCCCCAGCATTTT. It specifies CASSKTPGGTGNQPQHF.

This clone has only one observation. The chain employs TRBV7-9 and TRBJ1-2, with D maybe TRBD1 (6 bases). CDR3 length equals 13 residues. Germline CDR1 and CDR2: SEHNR and FQNEAQ (reference sequence). V was pared by 2 bases and J by 2 bases, with 6 bases between. Here the CDR3 reads CASSLQGNYGYTF. The CDR3, as DNA: TGTGCCAGCAGCTTACAGGGGAACTATGGCTACACCTTC.

The rearrangement links TRBV20-1 to TRBJ2-7; D gene ambiguous. The length of the CDR3 is 11 residues. V dropped 7 bases and J dropped 5 bases, with 12 bases sitting between them. CDR1 DFQATT and CDR2 SNEGSKA come from the germline V gene (reference sequence). The CDR3 sequence is CSVELRDEQYF. The CDR3 DNA sequence: TGCAGTGTGGAACTACGCGACGAGCAGTACTTC.

The chain is built from TRBV7-9 and TRBJ2-1; D ambiguous. Per germline, CDR1 SEHNR and CDR2 FQNEAQ (reference sequence). The CDR3 consists of 11 residues. The V end lost 5 bases, the J end lost 8 bases, and 7 bases lay between the germline ends. Here the CDR3 reads CASSPQDEQFF. The CDR3 DNA reads TGTGCCAGCAGCCCCCAAGATGAGCAGTTCTTC.

This rearrangement joins TRBV11-2 to TRBJ1-5; TRBD1 aligns across 7 bases. The CDR3 sequence is 15 residues long. The trim removed 6 bases at V and 2 bases at J, leaving 7 bases unmatched. CDR1 and CDR2 from the germline V gene are SGHAT and FQNNGV. The CDR3 is CASSEQGIGNQPQHF. The CDR3 DNA reads TGTGCCAGCAGTGAACAGGGGATTGGCAATCAGCCCCAGCATTTT.

This chain uses TRBV2 with TRBJ1-2; possibly TRBD1 for D (5 bases). This CDR3 region has 14 residues. Germline loops: CDR1 SNHLY, CDR2 FYNNEI. V shed 7 bases and J shed 1 base, with 13 bases lying between them. The CDR3 region is CASIPQGNNYGYTF. The CDR3, as DNA: TGTGCCAGCATTCCCCAGGGAAATAACTATGGCTACACCTTC. Full variable domain (outside the CDR3, taken from reference TRBV2 and TRBJ1-2): EPEVTQTPSHQVTQMGQEVILRCVPISNHLYFYWYRQILGQKVEFLVSFYNNEISEKSEIFDDQFSVERPDGSNFTLKIRSTKLEDSAMYFCASIPQGNNYGYTFGSGTRLTVV.

This clone has only one observation. The chain combines TRBV27 with TRBJ2-2; 14 bases match TRBD2. Germline V gene data show CDR1 as MNHEY and CDR2 as SMNVEV (reference sequence). Germline trimming cut 2 bases from V and 5 bases from J; bases unmatched to any gene: 4. This CDR3 comprises 17 residues. The CDR3, as DNA: TGTGCCAGCAGTTTAACCGGGACTAGCGGGAGAACCGGGGAGCTGTTTTTT. Protein product: CASSLTGTSGRTGELFF.

V and J are TRBV5-1 and TRBJ2-1, with TRBD1 identical over 9 bases. The CDR3 is 17 amino acids. CDR1 is SGHRS, CDR2 YFSETQ, per germline. V lost 1 base and J lost 9; bases outside the gene matches: 14. The CDR3 spells CASSLSPGGQGGGEQFF. CDR3 nucleotide sequence: TGCGCCAGCAGCTTGTCACCGGGGGGACAGGGAGGTGGTGAGCAGTTCTTC.

This rearrangement joins TRBV27 to TRBJ1-4; possibly TRBD1 for D (6 bases). Germline V gene lookup returns CDR1 MNHEY and CDR2 SMNVEV (reference sequence). V was shortened by 3 bases and J by 1 base, with 9 bases between the two germline ends. There are 15 residues in the CDR3. The CDR3: CASSLGGGTNEKLFF. As DNA, the CDR3 is TGTGCCAGCAGTTTGGGAGGGGGAACTAATGAAAAACTGTTTTTT.

The rearrangement links TRBV6-1 to TRBJ2-3; 7 bases fit TRBD2. The V segment lost 5 bases and the J segment 4 bases; nucleotides outside the gene matches: 9. The germline V gene encodes CDR1 MNHNS and CDR2 SASEGT. The CDR3 totals 15 residues. The CDR3, as DNA: TGTGCCAGCAGTCAACGGGCAGGGAGGGCAGATACGCAGTATTTT. The encoded protein is CASSQRAGRADTQYF.

The rearrangement joins TRBV11-2 to TRBJ1-1; D is possibly TRBD1 (5 bases). In germline, CDR1 is SGHAT, CDR2 FQNNGV. This CDR3 is 14 amino acids long. The V and J ends lost 3 bases and 1 base respectively, with 9 bases between them. The CDR3 nucleotides are TGTGCCAGCAGCTTCGGCAGGGCGAACACTGAAGCTTTCTTT. The encoded protein is CASSFGRANTEAFF.

In this sample, this clone turned up a few times. The chain links TRBV4-1 to TRBJ1-1; D is undetermined. The V end was cut by 0 bases, the J end by 5 bases, with 13 bases between. The CDR3 runs 15 residues. Germline CDR1 MGHRA, CDR2 YSYEKL. CDR3 in amino acids: CASSQDRVGGTEAFF. For the CDR3, the DNA is TGCGCCAGCAGCCAAGATCGGGTAGGCGGGACTGAAGCTTTCTTT.

The chain joins TRBV4-2 to TRBJ2-3; 7 bases align to TRBD1. This CDR3 has 15 amino acids. Germline V gene sequence: CDR1 LGHNA, CDR2 YNFKEQ. Germline trimming cut 4 bases from V and 0 bases from J; bases unmatched to any gene: 4. CDR3 coding DNA: TGTGCCAGCAGCCGACAGGGACGTAGCACAGATACGCAGTATTTT. Its protein is CASSRQGRSTDTQYF.

The rearrangement joins TRBV6-6 to TRBJ2-7; 9 nucleotides agree with TRBD1. The CDR3 is made up of 15 amino acids. The V segment lost 5 bases and the J segment 0 bases; nucleotides outside the gene matches: 5. Per the germline V gene, CDR1 is MNHNY and CDR2 is SVGAGI (reference sequence). The CDR3 loop is CASSQGQGSSYEQYF. As DNA, the CDR3 is TGTGCCAGCAGTCAAGGACAGGGGAGCTCCTACGAGCAGTACTTC.

This clone is large. The genes are TRBV7-9 and TRBJ1-4; TRBD1 matches at 7 bases. Germline V gene sequence: CDR1 SEHNR, CDR2 FQNEAQ (reference sequence). This CDR3 contains 14 residues. With V trimmed by 6 bases and J by 5 bases, 6 bases remained unmatched. CDR3: CASSKGQENEKLFF. The CDR3 nucleotides read TGTGCCAGCAGTAAAGGACAGGAGAATGAAAAACTGTTTTTT.

The J gene is TRBJ2-6, the V gene TRBV2; D perhaps matches TRBD2 (7 bases). The V end was cut by 5 bases, the J end by 0 bases, with 29 bases between. The germline gives CDR1 SNHLY, CDR2 FYNNEI. The CDR3 is made up of 22 amino acids. The CDR3 reads CASSYLRGRHEQSDSGANVLTF. CDR3 bases: TGTGCCAGCAGTTACCTGCGGGGGCGACATGAACAATCCGACTCTGGGGCCAACGTCCTGACTTTC.

The sample holds a few counts of this clone. The CDR3 nucleotides are TGTGCCACCCTCGGGACGCCCGCAGATTACAATGAGCAGTTCTTC. Residues: CATLGTPADYNEQFF. This sequence joins TRBV28 and TRBJ2-1; D may match TRBD1 or TRBD2 (5 bases each). Germline CDR1 is MDHEN and CDR2 is SYDVKM. This CDR3 is built from 15 residues. Trimming removed 10 bases at V and 4 bases at J, with 20 bases between. The full variable domain, completed using reference TRBV28 and TRBJ2-1, is DVKVTQSSRYLVKRTGEKVFLECVQDMDHENMFWYRQDPGLGLRLIYFSYDVKMKEKGDIPEGYSVSREKKERFSLILESASTNQTSMYLCATLGTPADYNEQFFGPGTRLTVL.

The chain is built from TRBV28 and TRBJ2-3; the D gene is possibly TRBD2 (6 bases). V was clipped by 6 bases and J by 2 bases, with 15 bases between them. Germline CDR1 and CDR2: MDHEN and SYDVKM. CDR3 length: 15 amino acids. CDR3 in DNA: TGTGCCAGCAGCCTGCCTTCGGGACTCACAGATACGCAGTATTTT. Its protein product is CASSLPSGLTDTQYF.

The V and J genes are TRBV6-5 and TRBJ2-7, with D uncertain. The germline gives CDR1 MNHEY, CDR2 SVGAGI. Trimming took off 6 bases at V and 3 bases at J, with 12 bases between the two ends. CDR3 length: 13 residues. The CDR3 protein is CASRLGPYYEQYF. CDR3 nucleotide sequence: TGTGCCAGCAGGCTCGGACCTTACTACGAGCAGTACTTC.

This chain joins TRBV11-3 and TRBJ1-2, with no clear D. CDR3 length equals 14 residues. The germline CDR1 and CDR2 sequences are SGHNT and YENEEA. The V gene lost 5 bases and the J gene lost 7 bases, with 17 bases spanning the gap. The CDR3, as DNA: TGTGCCAGCAGCCCCGACGAGCTCTCGGGTGGCTACACCTTC. It encodes CASSPDELSGGYTF. Combining the CDR3 with reference TRBV11-3 and TRBJ1-2 gives the whole variable domain EAGVVQSPRYKIIEKKQPVAFWCNPISGHNTLYWYLQNLGQGPELLIRYENEEAVDDSQLPKDRFSAERLKGVDSTLKIQPAELGDSAVYLCASSPDELSGGYTFGSGTRLTVV.

This chain links TRBV6-1 with TRBJ2-4, with 8 nucleotides matching TRBD1. CDR3 size: 12 residues. In germline, CDR1 is MNHNS, CDR2 SASEGT. V gave up 3 bases and J gave up 10 bases; unmatched junction bases: 2. The CDR3 nucleotides are TGTGCCAGCAGTGAGCGACAGGGGATTCAGTACTTC. Translation: CASSERQGIQYF.

V and J are TRBV6-1 and TRBJ2-3; 11 positions match TRBD2. Germline CDR1 and CDR2: MNHNS and SASEGT. The CDR3 runs to 16 residues. The J segment lost 6 bases and the V segment lost 3 bases, leaving 8 bases of the junction unmatched. DNA of the CDR3: TGTGCCAGCAGTGAGGGGACTAGCGGATTTGGGGATACGCAGTATTTT. Translated, it gives CASSEGTSGFGDTQYF.

J is TRBJ1-1 and V is TRBV9, with 10 bases identical to TRBD1. This CDR3 has 17 amino acids. Germline V gene data show CDR1 as SGDLS and CDR2 as YYNGEE. The trim removed 3 bases at V and 2 bases at J, leaving 10 bases unmatched. In DNA, the CDR3 is TGTGCCAGCAGCGACCCCCGGGACAGGGGTTCAAACACTGAAGCTTTCTTT. Translated: CASSDPRDRGSNTEAFF.

This clone was seen more than once but under ten times. The V call is TRBV6-6, the J call TRBJ2-1; possible D gene TRBD1, 6 bases. V lost 2 bases and J 12 bases, leaving 11 bases between the germline ends. CDR3 size: 12 residues. From germline, CDR1 is MNHNY and CDR2 SVGAGI (reference sequence). DNA for the CDR3: TGTGCCAGCAGTTACCAACAGGGTCCGCAGTTCTTC. It specifies CASSYQQGPQFF.